The sequence of this T cell receptor (beta chain) was determined in a study of early T cells in non-severe SARS-CoV-2 infection. Molecules of cDNA were individually given unique molecular identifiers that were attached to them. TCRdb recomputed calls from the 5' RACE reads with MiXCR, one row per CDR3 protein. The repertoire holds tens of thousands of distinct CDR3 sequences, with roughly 12% as singletons. This clonotype was observed many times. The CDR3 runs 14 residues. Trimming cost V 5 bases and J 3 bases, with 13 bases left between them. The sequence was obtained from an adult who was a healthcare worker with PCR-confirmed SARS-CoV-2 infection or an uninfected control (not recorded which). This chain connects TRBV12-3 or TRBV12-4 to TRBJ1-2; D is unresolved. The sequenced sample was whole blood. The CDR3 sequence is CASSLHDRHYGYTF. The CDR3, as DNA: TGTGCCAGCAGTCTTCACGACCGACACTATGGCTACACCTTC.